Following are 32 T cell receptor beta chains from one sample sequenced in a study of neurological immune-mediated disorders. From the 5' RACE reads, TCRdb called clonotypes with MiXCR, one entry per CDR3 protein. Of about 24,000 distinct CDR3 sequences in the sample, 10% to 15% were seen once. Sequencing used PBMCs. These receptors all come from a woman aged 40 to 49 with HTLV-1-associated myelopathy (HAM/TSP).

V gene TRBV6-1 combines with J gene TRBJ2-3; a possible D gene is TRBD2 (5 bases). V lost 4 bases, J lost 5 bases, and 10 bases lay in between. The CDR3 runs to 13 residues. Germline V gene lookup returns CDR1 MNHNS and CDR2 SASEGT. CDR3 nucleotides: TGTGCCAGCAGTGTACTAGGAGGAGATACGCAGTATTTT. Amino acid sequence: CASSVLGGDTQYF.

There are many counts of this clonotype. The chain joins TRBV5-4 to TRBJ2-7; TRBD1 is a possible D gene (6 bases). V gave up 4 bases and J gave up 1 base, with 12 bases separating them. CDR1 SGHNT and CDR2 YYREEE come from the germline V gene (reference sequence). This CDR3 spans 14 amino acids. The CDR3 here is CASSPGQRSYEQYV. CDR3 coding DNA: TGTGCCAGCAGCCCAGGACAGAGATCCTACGAGCAGTACGTC.

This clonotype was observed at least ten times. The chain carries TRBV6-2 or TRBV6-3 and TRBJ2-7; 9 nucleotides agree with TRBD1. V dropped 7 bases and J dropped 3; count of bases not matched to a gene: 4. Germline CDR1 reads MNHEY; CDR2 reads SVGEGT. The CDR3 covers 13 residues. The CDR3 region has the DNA TGTGCCAGCAAAGGGACAGGGCGCTACGAGCAGTACGTC. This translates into CASKGTGRYEQYV.

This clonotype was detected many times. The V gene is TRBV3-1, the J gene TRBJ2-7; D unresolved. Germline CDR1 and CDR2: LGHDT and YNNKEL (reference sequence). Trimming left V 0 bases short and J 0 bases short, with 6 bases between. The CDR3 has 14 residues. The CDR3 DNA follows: TGTGCCAGCAGCCAAGACAAGTTCTCCTACGAGCAGTACTTC. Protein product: CASSQDKFSYEQYF.

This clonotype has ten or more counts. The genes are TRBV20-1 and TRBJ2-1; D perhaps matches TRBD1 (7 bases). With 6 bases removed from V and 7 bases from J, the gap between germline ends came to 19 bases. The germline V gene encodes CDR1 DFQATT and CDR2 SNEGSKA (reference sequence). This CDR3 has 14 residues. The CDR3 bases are TGCAGTGCCAAAGAGGGGCAGGGGGGTAATGAGCAGTTCTTC. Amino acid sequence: CSAKEGQGGNEQFF.

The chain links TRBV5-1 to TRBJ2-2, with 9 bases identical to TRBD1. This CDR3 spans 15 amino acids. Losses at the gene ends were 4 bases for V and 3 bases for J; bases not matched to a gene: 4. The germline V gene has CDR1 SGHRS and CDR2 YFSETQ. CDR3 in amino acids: CASSRGTGHTGELFF. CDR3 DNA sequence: TGCGCCAGCAGCCGGGGGACAGGGCACACCGGGGAGCTGTTTTTT. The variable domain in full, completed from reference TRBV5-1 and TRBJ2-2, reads KAGVTQTPRYLIKTRGQQVTLSCSPISGHRSVSWYQQTPGQGLQFLFEYFSETQRNKGNFPGRFSGRQFSNSRSEMNVSTLELGDSALYLCASSRGTGHTGELFFGEGSRLTVL.

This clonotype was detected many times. The CDR3 is CASSLTAGTTSDYGYTF. The CDR3 DNA reads TGTGCCAGCAGCCTAACGGCAGGGACGACCTCCGACTATGGCTACACCTTC. The chain has TRBV28 and TRBJ1-2, with a weak D call TRBD1 (5 bases). CDR1 is MDHEN, CDR2 SYDVKM, per germline. The V gene lost 6 bases and the J gene lost 3 bases, with 23 bases spanning the gap. The CDR3 is 17 residues long.

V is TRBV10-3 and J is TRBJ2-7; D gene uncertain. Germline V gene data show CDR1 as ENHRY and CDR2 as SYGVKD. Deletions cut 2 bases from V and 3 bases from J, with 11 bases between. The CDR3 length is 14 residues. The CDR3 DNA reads TGTGCCATCAGTGAGAGACAACGGAACTACGAGCAGTACTTC. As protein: CAISERQRNYEQYF.

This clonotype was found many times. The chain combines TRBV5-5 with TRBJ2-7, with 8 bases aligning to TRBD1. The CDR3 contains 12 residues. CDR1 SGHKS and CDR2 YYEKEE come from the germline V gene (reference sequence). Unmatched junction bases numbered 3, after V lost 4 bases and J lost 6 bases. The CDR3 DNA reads TGTGCCAGCAGCCACACAGGGGGCGAGCAGTACGTC. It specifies CASSHTGGEQYV.

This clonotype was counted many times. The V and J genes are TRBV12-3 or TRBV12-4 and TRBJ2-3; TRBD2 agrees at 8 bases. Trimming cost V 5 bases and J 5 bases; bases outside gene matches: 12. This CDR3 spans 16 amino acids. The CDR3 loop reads CASSHTGGGARDTQYF. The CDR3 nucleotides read TGTGCCAGCAGTCACACGGGGGGGGGGGCAAGAGATACGCAGTATTTT.

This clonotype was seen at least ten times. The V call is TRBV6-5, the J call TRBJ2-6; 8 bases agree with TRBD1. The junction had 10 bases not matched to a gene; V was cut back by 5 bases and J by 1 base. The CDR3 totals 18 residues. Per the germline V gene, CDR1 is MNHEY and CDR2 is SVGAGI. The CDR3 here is CASSPSGQAFSGANVLTF. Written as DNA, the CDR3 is TGTGCCAGCAGTCCCTCGGGACAGGCGTTTTCTGGGGCCAACGTCCTGACTTTC.

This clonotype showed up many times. CDR3 sequence (DNA): TGTGCCAGCAGTTTAGCGGGCGGCGGGAGGGAGACCCAGTACTTC. This codes for CASSLAGGGRETQYF. The rearrangement links TRBV12-3 or TRBV12-4 to TRBJ2-5; TRBD2 matches at 8 bases. This CDR3 has 15 residues. Losses at the gene ends were 0 bases for V and 5 bases for J; bases not matched to a gene: 5.

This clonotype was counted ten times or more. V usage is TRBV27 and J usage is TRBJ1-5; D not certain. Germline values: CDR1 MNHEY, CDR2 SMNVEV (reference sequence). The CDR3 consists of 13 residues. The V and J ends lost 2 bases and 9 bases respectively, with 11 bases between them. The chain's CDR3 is CASSLERMGPQHF. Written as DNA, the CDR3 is TGTGCCAGCAGTTTAGAGCGAATGGGGCCCCAGCATTTT.

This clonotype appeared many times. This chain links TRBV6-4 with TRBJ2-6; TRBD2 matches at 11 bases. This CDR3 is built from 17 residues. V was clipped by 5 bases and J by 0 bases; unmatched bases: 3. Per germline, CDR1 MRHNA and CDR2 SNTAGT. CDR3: CASSPSGGNSGANVLTF. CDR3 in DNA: TGTGCCAGCAGTCCTAGCGGGGGGAACTCTGGGGCCAACGTCCTGACTTTC.

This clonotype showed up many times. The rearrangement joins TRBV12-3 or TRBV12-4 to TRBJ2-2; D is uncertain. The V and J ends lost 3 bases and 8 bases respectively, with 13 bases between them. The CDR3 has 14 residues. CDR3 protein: CASSFGLPVGELFF. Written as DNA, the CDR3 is TGTGCCAGCAGTTTTGGGCTACCAGTTGGGGAGCTGTTTTTT.

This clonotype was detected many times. The CDR3 reads CASSLDYGTYEQYF. The CDR3 nucleotides are TGTGCCAGCAGCTTAGACTACGGAACCTACGAGCAGTACTTC. The chain carries TRBV7-8 and TRBJ2-7; D not certain. Germline lookup yields CDR1 SGHVS and CDR2 FQNEAQ. V was pared by 1 base and J by 2 bases, with 9 bases between. The CDR3 covers 14 residues.

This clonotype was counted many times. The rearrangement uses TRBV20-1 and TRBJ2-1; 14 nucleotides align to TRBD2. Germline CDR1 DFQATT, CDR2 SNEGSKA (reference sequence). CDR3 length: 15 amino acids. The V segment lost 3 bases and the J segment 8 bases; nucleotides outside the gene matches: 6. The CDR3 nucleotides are TGCAGTGCTAGGGTAGGGACTAGCGGGGGTGATGAGCAGTTCTTC. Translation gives CSARVGTSGGDEQFF.

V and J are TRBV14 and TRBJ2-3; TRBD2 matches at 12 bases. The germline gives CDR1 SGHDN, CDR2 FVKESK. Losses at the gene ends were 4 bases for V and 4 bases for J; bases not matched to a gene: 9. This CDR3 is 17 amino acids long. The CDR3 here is CASSLTVASGGADTQYF. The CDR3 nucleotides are TGTGCCAGCAGCCTTACGGTGGCTAGCGGGGGGGCAGATACGCAGTATTTT.

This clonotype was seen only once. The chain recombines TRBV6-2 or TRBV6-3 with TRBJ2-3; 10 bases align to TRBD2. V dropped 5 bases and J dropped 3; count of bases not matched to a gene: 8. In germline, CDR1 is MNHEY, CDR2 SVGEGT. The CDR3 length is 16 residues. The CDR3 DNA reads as TGTGCCAGCAGTCAAAGAGCGGGGGGGCGGACAGATACGCAGTATTTT. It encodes CASSQRAGGRTDTQYF.

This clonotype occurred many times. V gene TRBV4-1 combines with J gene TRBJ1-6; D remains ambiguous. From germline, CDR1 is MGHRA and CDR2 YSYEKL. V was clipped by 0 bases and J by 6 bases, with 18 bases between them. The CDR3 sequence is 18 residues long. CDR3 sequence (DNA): TGCGCCAGCAGCCAAGAAAGCGCAGGTTCTGCTTCTAATTCACCCCTCCACTTT. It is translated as CASSQESAGSASNSPLHF.

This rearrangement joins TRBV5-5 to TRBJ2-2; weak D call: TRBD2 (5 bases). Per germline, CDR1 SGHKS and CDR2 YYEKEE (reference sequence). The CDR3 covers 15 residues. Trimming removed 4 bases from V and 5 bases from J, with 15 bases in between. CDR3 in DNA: TGTGCCAGCAGCCCCGTGGGGAGAGAGACCGGGGAGCTGTTTTTT. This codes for CASSPVGRETGELFF.

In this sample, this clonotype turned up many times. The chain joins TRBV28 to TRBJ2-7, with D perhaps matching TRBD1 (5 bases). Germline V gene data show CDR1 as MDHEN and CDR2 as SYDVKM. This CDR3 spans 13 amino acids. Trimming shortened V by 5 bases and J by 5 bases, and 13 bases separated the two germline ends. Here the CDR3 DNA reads TGTGCCAGCAGTCCCACAGGATACCACGAGCAGTACGTC. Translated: CASSPTGYHEQYV.

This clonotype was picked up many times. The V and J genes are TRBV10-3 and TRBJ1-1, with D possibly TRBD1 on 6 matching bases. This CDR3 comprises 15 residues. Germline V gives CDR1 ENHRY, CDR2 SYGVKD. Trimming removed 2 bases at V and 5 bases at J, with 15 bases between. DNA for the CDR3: TGTGCCATCAGTGAGGGGGGGGCAGGGGAGACTGAAGCTTTCTTT. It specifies CAISEGGAGETEAFF.

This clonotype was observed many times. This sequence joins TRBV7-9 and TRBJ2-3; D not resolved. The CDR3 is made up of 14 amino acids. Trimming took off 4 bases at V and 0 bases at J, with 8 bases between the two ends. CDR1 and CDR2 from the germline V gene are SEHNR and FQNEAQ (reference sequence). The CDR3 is CASSSDPSTDTQYF. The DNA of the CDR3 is TGTGCCAGCAGCTCGGATCCTAGCACAGATACGCAGTATTTT.

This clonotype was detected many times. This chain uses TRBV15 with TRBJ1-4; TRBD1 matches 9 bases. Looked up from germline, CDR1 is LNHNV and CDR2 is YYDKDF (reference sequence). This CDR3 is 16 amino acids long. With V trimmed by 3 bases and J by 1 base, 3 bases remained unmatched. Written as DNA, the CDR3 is TGTGCCACCAGCAGGGACAGGGGAGGAACTAATGAAAAACTGTTTTTT. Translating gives CATSRDRGGTNEKLFF.

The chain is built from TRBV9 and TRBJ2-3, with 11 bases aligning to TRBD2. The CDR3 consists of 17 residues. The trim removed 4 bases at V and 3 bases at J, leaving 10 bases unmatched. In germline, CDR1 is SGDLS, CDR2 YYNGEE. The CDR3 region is CASSISGGAGGTDTQYF. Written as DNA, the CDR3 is TGTGCCAGCAGCATTAGCGGGGGGGCCGGGGGGACAGATACGCAGTATTTT.

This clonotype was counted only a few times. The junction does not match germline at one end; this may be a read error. CDR3 bases: TGCGCCAGCAGCTTGGGACAGACCGAGCGCACAAATACGCAGTCTTTT. Translating gives CASSLGQTERTNTQSF. The rearrangement links TRBV5-1 to TRBJ2-3, with a tentative D call TRBD1 (5 bases). CDR3 size: 16 residues. Germline-derived CDR1 and CDR2 are SGHRS and YFSETQ.

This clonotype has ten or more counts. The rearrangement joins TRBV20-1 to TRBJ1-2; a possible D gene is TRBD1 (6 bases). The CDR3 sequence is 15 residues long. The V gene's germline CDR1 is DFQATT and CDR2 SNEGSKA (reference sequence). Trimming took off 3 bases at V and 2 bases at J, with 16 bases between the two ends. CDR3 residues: CSASRGRGQNYGYTF. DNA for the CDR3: TGCAGTGCTAGTCGCGGCAGGGGTCAAAACTATGGCTACACCTTC.

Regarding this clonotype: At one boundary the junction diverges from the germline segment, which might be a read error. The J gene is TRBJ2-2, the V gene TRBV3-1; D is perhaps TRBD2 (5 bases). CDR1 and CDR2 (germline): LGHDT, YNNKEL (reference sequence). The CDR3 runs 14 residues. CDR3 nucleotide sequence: TGTGCCAGCAGCCAAGGCGTGGCTGCCGGGGTGCTGTTTTTT. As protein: CASSQGVAAGVLFF.

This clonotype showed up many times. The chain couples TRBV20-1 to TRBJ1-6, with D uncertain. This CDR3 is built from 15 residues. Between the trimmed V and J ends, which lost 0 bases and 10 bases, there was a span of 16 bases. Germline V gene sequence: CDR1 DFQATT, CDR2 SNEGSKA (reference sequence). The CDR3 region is CSARELTAVGSPLHF. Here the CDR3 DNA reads TGCAGTGCTAGAGAGTTGACGGCCGTCGGGTCACCCCTCCACTTT.

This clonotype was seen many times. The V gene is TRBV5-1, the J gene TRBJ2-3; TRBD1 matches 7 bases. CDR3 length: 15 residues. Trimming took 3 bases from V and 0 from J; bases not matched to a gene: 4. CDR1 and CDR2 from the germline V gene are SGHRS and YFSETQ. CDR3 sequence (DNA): TGCGCCAGCAGCTGGGAGACAGGGAGCACAGATACGCAGTATTTT. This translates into CASSWETGSTDTQYF. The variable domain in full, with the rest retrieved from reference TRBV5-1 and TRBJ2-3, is KAGVTQTPRYLIKTRGQQVTLSCSPISGHRSVSWYQQTPGQGLQFLFEYFSETQRNKGNFPGRFSGRQFSNSRSEMNVSTLELGDSALYLCASSWETGSTDTQYFGPGTRLTVL.

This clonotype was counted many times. The DNA for the CDR3 is TGTGCCAGCAATACAGGGAGTGGGGCCAACGTCCTGACTTTC. Translated, it gives CASNTGSGANVLTF. This sequence joins TRBV6-2 or TRBV6-3 and TRBJ2-6; TRBD1 is a possible D gene (6 bases). Trimming cost V 7 bases and J 3 bases, with 10 bases left between them. Germline V gene sequence: CDR1 MNHEY, CDR2 SVGEGT. This CDR3 contains 14 residues.